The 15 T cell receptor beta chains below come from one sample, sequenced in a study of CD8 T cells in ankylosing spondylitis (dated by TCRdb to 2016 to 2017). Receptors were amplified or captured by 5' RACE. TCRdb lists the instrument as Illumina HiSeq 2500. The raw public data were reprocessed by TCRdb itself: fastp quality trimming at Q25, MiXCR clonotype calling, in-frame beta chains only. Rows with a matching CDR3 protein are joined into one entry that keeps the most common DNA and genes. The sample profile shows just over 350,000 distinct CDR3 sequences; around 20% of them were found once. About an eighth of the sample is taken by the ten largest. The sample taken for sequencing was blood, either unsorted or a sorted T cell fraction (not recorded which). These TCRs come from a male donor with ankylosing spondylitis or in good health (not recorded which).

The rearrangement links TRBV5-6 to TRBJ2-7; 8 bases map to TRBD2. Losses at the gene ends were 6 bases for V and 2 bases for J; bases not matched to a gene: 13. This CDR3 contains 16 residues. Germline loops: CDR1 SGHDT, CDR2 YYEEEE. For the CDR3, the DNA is TGTGCCAGCATCGGAAGGCGGGGGGATGTCACCTACGAGCAGTACTTC. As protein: CASIGRRGDVTYEQYF.

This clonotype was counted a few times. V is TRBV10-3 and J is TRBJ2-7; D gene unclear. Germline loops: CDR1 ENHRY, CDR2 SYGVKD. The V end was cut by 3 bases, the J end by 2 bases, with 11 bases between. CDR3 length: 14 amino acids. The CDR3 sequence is CAISDYSRTYEQYF. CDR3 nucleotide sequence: TGTGCCATCAGTGATTATTCCCGAACCTACGAGCAGTACTTC.

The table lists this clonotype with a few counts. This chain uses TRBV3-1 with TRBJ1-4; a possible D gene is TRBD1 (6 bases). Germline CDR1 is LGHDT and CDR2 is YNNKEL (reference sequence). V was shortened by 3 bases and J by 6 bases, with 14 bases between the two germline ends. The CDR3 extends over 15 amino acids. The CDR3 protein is CASSHTGLGDEKLFF. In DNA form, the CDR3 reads TGTGCCAGCAGCCACACAGGGCTTGGTGATGAAAAACTGTTTTTT.

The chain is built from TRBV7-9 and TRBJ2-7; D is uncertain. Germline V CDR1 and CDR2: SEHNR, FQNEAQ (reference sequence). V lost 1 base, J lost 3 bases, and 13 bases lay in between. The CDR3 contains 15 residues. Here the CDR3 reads CASSLEGSPYYEQYF. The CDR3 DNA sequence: TGTGCCAGCAGCTTAGAAGGGTCCCCCTACTACGAGCAGTACTTC.

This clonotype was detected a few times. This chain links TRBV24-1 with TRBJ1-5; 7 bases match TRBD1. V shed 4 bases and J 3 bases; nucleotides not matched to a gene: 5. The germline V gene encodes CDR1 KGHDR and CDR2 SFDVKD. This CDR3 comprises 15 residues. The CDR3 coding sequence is TGTGCCACCAGTGAGGGGGGACAGCTCAATCAGCCCCAGCATTTT. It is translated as CATSEGGQLNQPQHF.

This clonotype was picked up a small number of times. The CDR3 here is CASSSEAETNTGELFF. The CDR3 coding sequence is TGTGCCAGCAGTAGCGAAGCGGAAACGAACACCGGGGAGCTGTTTTTT. This rearrangement joins TRBV12-3 or TRBV12-4 to TRBJ2-2, with D tentatively TRBD2 (5 bases). Trimming took 5 bases from V and 0 from J, leaving 13 bases between them. The CDR3 runs to 16 residues.

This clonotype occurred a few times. CDR3 nucleotide sequence: TGTGCCAGCAGCCAAACAGGGCTAGCTTTCTTT. Translation: CASSQTGLAFF. The chain carries TRBV12-3 or TRBV12-4 and TRBJ1-1; possible D gene TRBD1, 6 bases. Trimming took 6 bases from V and 10 from J, leaving 12 bases between them. The CDR3 contains 11 residues.

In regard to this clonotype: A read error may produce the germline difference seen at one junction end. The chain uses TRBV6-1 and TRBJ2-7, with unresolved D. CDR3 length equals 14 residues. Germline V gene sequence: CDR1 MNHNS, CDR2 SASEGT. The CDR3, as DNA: TGTGCCAGCAGTGAAGCACGGCTATCCTACGAGAAGTACTTC. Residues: CASSEARLSYEKYF.

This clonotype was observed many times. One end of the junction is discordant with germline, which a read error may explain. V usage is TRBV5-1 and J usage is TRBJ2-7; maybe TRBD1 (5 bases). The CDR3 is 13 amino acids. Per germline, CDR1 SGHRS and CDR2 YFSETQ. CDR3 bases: TGTGCCAGCAGCCCCGACAGCTCCTACGAGCAGTACTTC. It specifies CASSPDSSYEQYF.

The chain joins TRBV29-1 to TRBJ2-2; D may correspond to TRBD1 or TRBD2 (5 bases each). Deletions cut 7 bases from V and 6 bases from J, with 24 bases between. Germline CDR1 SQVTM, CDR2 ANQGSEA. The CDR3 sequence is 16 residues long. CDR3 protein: CSASSGTGPIAGELFF. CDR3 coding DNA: TGCAGCGCTAGCTCCGGGACGGGCCCTATCGCCGGGGAGCTGTTTTTT.

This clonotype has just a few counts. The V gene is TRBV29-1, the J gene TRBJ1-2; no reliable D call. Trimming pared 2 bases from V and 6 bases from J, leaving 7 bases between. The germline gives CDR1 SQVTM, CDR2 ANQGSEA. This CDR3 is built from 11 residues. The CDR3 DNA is TGCAGCGTTGAAATGCTCGATGGCTACACCTTC. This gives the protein CSVEMLDGYTF.

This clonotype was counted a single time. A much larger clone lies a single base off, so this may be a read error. The CDR3 here is CNVVWGAKNIQYF. The CDR3 region has the DNA TGCAACGTTGTTTGGGGTGCCAAAAACATTCAGTACTTC. The J gene is TRBJ2-4, the V gene TRBV29-1; D is unclear. Germline-derived CDR1 and CDR2 are SQVTM and ANQGSEA. The CDR3 is 13 residues long.

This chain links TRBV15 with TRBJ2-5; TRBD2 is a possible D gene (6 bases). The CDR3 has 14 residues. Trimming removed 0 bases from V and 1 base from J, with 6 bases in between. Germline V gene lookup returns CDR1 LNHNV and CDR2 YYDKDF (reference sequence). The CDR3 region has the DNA TGTGCCACCAGCAGAGAGGGACTCCAAGAGACCCAGTACTTC. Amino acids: CATSREGLQETQYF.

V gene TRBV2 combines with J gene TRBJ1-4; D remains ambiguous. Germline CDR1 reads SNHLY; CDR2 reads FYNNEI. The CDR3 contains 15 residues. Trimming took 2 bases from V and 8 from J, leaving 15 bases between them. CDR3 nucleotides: TGTGCCAGCAGTGAATACGCCGCTCATCCGGAAAAACTGTTTTTT. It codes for CASSEYAAHPEKLFF.

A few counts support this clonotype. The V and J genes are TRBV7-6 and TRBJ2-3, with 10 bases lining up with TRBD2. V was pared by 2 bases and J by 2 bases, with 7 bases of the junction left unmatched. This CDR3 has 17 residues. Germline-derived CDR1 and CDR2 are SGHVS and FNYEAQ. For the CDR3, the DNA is TGTGCCAGCAGCTTATATCAGCGGGGGGGTGTCACAGATACGCAGTATTTT. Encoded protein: CASSLYQRGGVTDTQYF.